These 30 T cell receptor beta chains came from one sample sequenced in a study of blood T cell repertoires in COVID-19 (dated by TCRdb to the early 2020s). Libraries were prepared through the immunoSEQ multiplex PCR assay. What TCRdb holds here is the immuneACCESS table cut down to in-frame rearrangements. Part of the clones is not present; checked against another copy, under half of the missing clones reflect an unresolved V gene, and the others are unexplained. This sample lists some 260,000 clones; approximately 89% were detected once. Of the sample, 9.5% to 13% falls within the top ten clones. The sample taken for sequencing was peripheral blood. These receptors were taken from a woman between 65 and 79 years old with COVID-19, enrolled during active disease.

The genes are TRBV3-1 (or the pseudogene TRBV3-2) and TRBJ2-5; 9 bases map to TRBD1. With 1 base clipped from V and 5 bases from J, the junction kept 5 bases outside the gene matches. The germline V gene has CDR1 LGHDT and CDR2 YNNKEL (reference sequence). This CDR3 region has 15 residues. The CDR3 DNA is TGTGCCAGCAGCCAAGGAACAGGGGGCTGGGAGACCCAGTACTTC. It specifies CASSQGTGGWETQYF.

The rearrangement links TRBV7-2 to TRBJ2-5; 9 bases line up with TRBD2. The CDR3 length is 16 residues. Per germline, CDR1 SGHTA and CDR2 FQGNSA. With V trimmed by 1 base and J by 5 bases, 8 bases remained unmatched. The chain's CDR3 is CASSLGGSGSVETQYF. Written as DNA, the CDR3 is TGTGCCAGCAGCTTAGGGGGTAGCGGGAGTGTGGAGACCCAGTACTTC. Looking up the rest from reference TRBV7-2 and TRBJ2-5 gives the full variable domain: GAGVSQSPSNKVTEKGKDVELRCDPISGHTALYWYRQSLGQGLEFLIYFQGNSAPDKSGLPSDRFSAERTGGSVSTLTIQRTQQEDSAVYLCASSLGGSGSVETQYFGPGTRLLVL.

This clone is a singleton in its sample. J is TRBJ1-4 and V is TRBV15; weak D call: TRBD1 (6 bases). The CDR3 is 14 amino acids. Trimming left V 8 bases short and J 8 bases short, with 18 bases between. Germline V lookup: CDR1 LNHNV, CDR2 YYDKDF (reference sequence). The CDR3, as DNA: TGTGCCACCGGTCCGACAGGATCGTTCGAAAAACTGTTTTTT. It yields the protein CATGPTGSFEKLFF.

The DNA for the CDR3 is TGTGCCAGCAGTGTCGGGACAGAGAACTATAATTCACCCCTCCACTTT. Translated, it gives CASSVGTENYNSPLHF. The rearrangement links TRBV2 to TRBJ1-6, with 7 bases that match TRBD1. This CDR3 is built from 16 residues. Trimming took 4 bases from V and 3 from J; bases not matched to a gene: 6. CDR1 and CDR2 from the germline V gene are SNHLY and FYNNEI.

This sequence joins TRBV11-2 and TRBJ1-2; no clear D gene. The ends were cut back, 1 base at V and 2 bases at J, with 14 bases in the middle. The CDR3 contains 16 residues. From germline, CDR1 is SGHAT and CDR2 FQNNGV. For the CDR3, the DNA is TGTGCCAGCAGCTTAGGAGGCGGATCTGTCAACTATGGCTACACCTTC. This encodes CASSLGGGSVNYGYTF. The full variable domain, in which reference TRBV11-2 and TRBJ1-2 provide the parts outside the CDR3, is EAGVAQSPRYKIIEKRQSVAFWCNPISGHATLYWYQQILGQGPKLLIQFQNNGVVDDSQLPKDRFSAERLKGVDSTLKIQPAKLEDSAVYLCASSLGGGSVNYGYTFGSGTRLTVV.

The rearrangement joins TRBV27 to TRBJ1-6; TRBD1 matches at 10 bases. The ends lost 4 bases at V and 9 bases at J; junction bases unmatched: 6. The germline CDR1 and CDR2 sequences are MNHEY and SMNVEV (reference sequence). The CDR3 extends over 15 amino acids. Here the CDR3 reads CASSYGQGVGSPLHF. The CDR3 DNA follows: TGTGCCAGCAGTTACGGACAGGGGGTTGGTTCACCCCTCCACTTT.

The chain uses TRBV4-2 and TRBJ1-2; D uncertain. The germline V gene encodes CDR1 LGHNA and CDR2 YNFKEQ. The CDR3 has 14 amino acids. V was pared by 0 bases and J by 3 bases, with 8 bases between. The CDR3 sequence: CASSQDLRDYGYTF. The CDR3 DNA reads as TGTGCCAGCAGCCAAGATTTGCGGGACTATGGCTACACCTTC.

The chain employs TRBV27 and TRBJ1-1; D gene ambiguous. The germline CDR1 and CDR2 sequences are MNHEY and SMNVEV (reference sequence). The CDR3 loop spans 15 amino acids. The germline V and J ends were trimmed by 3 bases and 5 bases, with 16 bases remaining between them. The CDR3: CASSFGESRYTEAFF. The CDR3 bases are TGTGCCAGCAGTTTCGGGGAAAGTAGGTATACTGAAGCTTTCTTT.

This chain uses TRBV6-6 with TRBJ2-5, with no clear D. The ends were cut back, 5 bases at V and 4 bases at J, with 11 bases in the middle. CDR3 length: 13 amino acids. Germline V gene lookup returns CDR1 MNHNY and CDR2 SVGAGI (reference sequence). CDR3 nucleotides: TGTGCCAGCAGTGCCACGAGGAGAGAGACCCAGTACTTC. It encodes CASSATRRETQYF.

The V gene is TRBV6-6, the J gene TRBJ1-4; no firm D call. V was trimmed by 8 bases and J by 6 bases, leaving 10 bases between them. The germline gives CDR1 MNHNY, CDR2 SVGAGI (reference sequence). The CDR3 totals 12 residues. CDR3 loop: CASEGSDEKLFF. In DNA form, the CDR3 reads TGTGCCAGCGAGGGCAGTGATGAAAAACTGTTTTTT.

The rearrangement joins TRBV9 to TRBJ2-7; weak D call: TRBD2 (6 bases). In germline, CDR1 is SGDLS, CDR2 YYNGEE. Trimming cost V 4 bases and J 6 bases, with 20 bases left between them. The CDR3 is 15 residues long. CDR3 loop: CASSPTLASEGEQYF. Written as DNA, the CDR3 is TGTGCCAGCAGCCCCACACTAGCCTCGGAGGGCGAGCAGTACTTC. Looking up the rest from reference TRBV9 and TRBJ2-7 gives the full variable domain: DSGVTQTPKHLITATGQRVTLRCSPRSGDLSVYWYQQSLDQGLQFLIQYYNGEERAKGNILERFSAQQFPDLHSELNLSSLELGDSALYFCASSPTLASEGEQYFGPGTRLTVT.

The chain carries TRBV6-2 or TRBV6-3 and TRBJ1-1; TRBD1 might be the D (5 bases). Germline V CDR1 and CDR2: MNHEY, SVGEGT. The CDR3 runs 18 residues. Trimming took off 2 bases at V and 0 bases at J, with 19 bases between the two ends. CDR3 loop: CASSYVEGLGVMNTEAFF. CDR3 nucleotides: TGTGCCAGCAGTTACGTGGAAGGGCTAGGGGTAATGAACACTGAAGCTTTCTTT.

The chain is built from TRBV7-2 and TRBJ2-3, with D perhaps matching TRBD2 (6 bases). The V end lost 5 bases, the J end lost 2 bases, and 14 bases lay between the germline ends. This CDR3 contains 15 residues. Germline CDR1 reads SGHTA; CDR2 reads FQGNSA. CDR3 residues: CASSLGLPVTDTQYF. Written as DNA, the CDR3 is TGTGCCAGCAGCCTGGGACTGCCAGTCACAGATACGCAGTATTTT.

The chain joins TRBV3-1 (or the pseudogene TRBV3-2) to TRBJ1-2, with a possible D match to TRBD1 (6 bases). There are 10 residues in the CDR3. Trimming shortened V by 7 bases and J by 6 bases, and 6 bases separated the two germline ends. Germline V gives CDR1 LGHDT, CDR2 YNNKEL (reference sequence). CDR3 in DNA: TGTGCCAGCAAGGGGGATGGCTACACCTTC. Residues: CASKGDGYTF.

J is TRBJ2-1 and V is TRBV15; no clear D. Germline V gene data show CDR1 as LNHNV and CDR2 as YYDKDF (reference sequence). The V and J ends lost 0 bases and 4 bases respectively, with 10 bases between them. The CDR3 is 15 residues long. CDR3: CATSRDSGGYNEQFF. The CDR3, as DNA: TGTGCCACCAGCAGAGATTCTGGCGGTTACAATGAGCAGTTCTTC. Filled out from reference TRBV15 and TRBJ2-1, the complete variable domain reads DAMVIQNPRYQVTQFGKPVTLSCSQTLNHNVMYWYQQKSSQAPKLLFHYYDKDFNNEADTPDNFQSRRPNTSFCFLDIRSPGLGDTAMYLCATSRDSGGYNEQFFGPGTRLTVL.

V and J are TRBV11-2 and TRBJ2-7; 7 nucleotides match TRBD2. The V gene's germline CDR1 is SGHAT and CDR2 FQNNGV. The CDR3 sequence is 13 residues long. V shed 6 bases and J 1 base; nucleotides not matched to a gene: 3. CDR3 amino acids: CASSSGPSYEQYF. In DNA form, the CDR3 reads TGTGCCAGCAGTAGCGGGCCTTCCTACGAGCAGTACTTC.

This rearrangement joins TRBV19 to TRBJ1-1, with unresolved D. From germline, CDR1 is LNHDA and CDR2 SQIVND (reference sequence). The CDR3 has 14 amino acids. Between the trimmed V and J ends, which lost 5 bases and 4 bases, there was a span of 14 bases. The CDR3 sequence is CASSVKRGITEAFF. Here the CDR3 DNA reads TGTGCCAGTAGTGTGAAAAGAGGTATCACTGAAGCTTTCTTT.

The chain joins TRBV3-1 (or the pseudogene TRBV3-2) to TRBJ1-1; tentatively, D is TRBD1 (5 bases). The CDR3 sequence is 17 residues long. V was clipped by 0 bases and J by 2 bases, with 16 bases between them. Germline CDR1 is LGHDT and CDR2 is YNNKEL (reference sequence). The CDR3 nucleotides read TGTGCCAGCAGCCAAGAGATTGGGGGGAGGAGAAACACTGAAGCTTTCTTT. It codes for CASSQEIGGRRNTEAFF.

This rearrangement joins TRBV5-1 to TRBJ2-1; D possibly corresponds to TRBD1 (5 bases). CDR3 length equals 15 residues. Germline CDR1 SGHRS, CDR2 YFSETQ. The V gene lost 2 bases and the J gene lost 6 bases, with 15 bases spanning the gap. The CDR3: CASSFLQALSNEQFF. The CDR3 DNA reads as TGCGCCAGCAGCTTTTTACAGGCCCTAAGCAATGAGCAGTTCTTC.

V and J are TRBV19 and TRBJ1-5; possibly TRBD1 for D (6 bases). This CDR3 region has 13 residues. The germline CDR1 and CDR2 sequences are LNHDA and SQIVND (reference sequence). V lost 6 bases and J lost 1, with 7 bases in between. The CDR3 is CASRQGSNQPQHF. For the CDR3, the DNA is TGTGCCAGTAGACAGGGAAGCAATCAGCCCCAGCATTTT.

CDR3 nucleotide sequence: TGTGCCAGCAGTCCCGGGACAGTGATCTACGAGCAGTACTTC. Protein sequence: CASSPGTVIYEQYF. V gene TRBV28 combines with J gene TRBJ2-7; 7 nucleotides align to TRBD1. From germline, CDR1 is MDHEN and CDR2 SYDVKM. Losses at the gene ends were 5 bases for V and 3 bases for J; bases not matched to a gene: 7. The CDR3 spans 14 residues.

As regards this clone: At the DNA level, this CDR3 is encoded by other sequences in the same sample as well. The chain uses TRBV20-1 and TRBJ2-5; tentative D call: TRBD1 (5 bases). Germline CDR1 reads DFQATT; CDR2 reads SNEGSKA (reference sequence). There are 11 residues in the CDR3. Deletions cut 3 bases from V and 5 bases from J, with 7 bases between. CDR3 coding DNA: TGCAGTGCTAGGGCAGGGGAGACCCAGTACTTC. Translating gives CSARAGETQYF.

The chain employs TRBV21-1 and TRBJ2-2; the listed D gene, TRBD1, was not tested against the DNA. TRBV21-1 is listed as a pseudogene. This CDR3 comprises 18 residues. In DNA form, the CDR3 reads TGTGCCTTCAGCAGCATTACCTCAGGGGCGCGGTGGACCGGGGAGCTGTTTTTT. Translating it yields CAFSSITSGARWTGELFF.

V usage is TRBV6-5 and J usage is TRBJ2-5, with TRBD1 matching over 7 bases. The trim removed 6 bases at V and 4 bases at J, leaving 8 bases unmatched. The V gene's germline CDR1 is MNHEY and CDR2 SVGAGI. CDR3 length: 14 residues. CDR3 protein: CASRTTGPIETQYF. DNA of the CDR3: TGTGCCAGCAGGACGACAGGGCCCATAGAGACCCAGTACTTC.

This chain links TRBV30 with TRBJ1-6; 9 bases are shared with TRBD1. This CDR3 has 13 residues. The V gene's germline CDR1 is GTSNPN and CDR2 SVGIG (reference sequence). Trimming removed 1 base from V and 8 bases from J; junction bases left unmatched: 0. CDR3 sequence: CAWSGQGDSPLHF. CDR3 nucleotides: TGTGCCTGGAGTGGACAGGGGGATTCACCCCTCCACTTT. Complete variable domain (other parts from reference TRBV30 and TRBJ1-6): SQTIHQWPATLVQPVGSPLSLECTVEGTSNPNLYWYRQAAGRGLQLLFYSVGIGQISSEVPQNLSASRPQDRQFILSSKKLLLSDSGFYLCAWSGQGDSPLHFGNGTRLTVT.

CDR3 amino acids: CASSTGLAVAYEQYF. The CDR3, as DNA: TGTGCCAGTAGTACCGGACTAGCGGTAGCCTACGAGCAGTACTTC. The V gene is TRBV19, the J gene TRBJ2-7, with 10 bases matching TRBD2. J was trimmed by 2 bases and V by 4 bases; bases with no gene match: 5. The CDR3 is 15 residues long. Germline assignment: CDR1 LNHDA and CDR2 SQIVND (reference sequence). Full variable domain (outside the CDR3, taken from reference TRBV19 and TRBJ2-7): DGGITQSPKYLFRKEGQNVTLSCEQNLNHDAMYWYRQDPGQGLRLIYYSQIVNDFQKGDIAEGYSVSREKKESFPLTVTSAQKNPTAFYLCASSTGLAVAYEQYFGPGTRLTVT.

V gene TRBV9 combines with J gene TRBJ2-2, with 7 bases lining up with TRBD2. The trim removed 3 bases at V and 2 bases at J, leaving 4 bases unmatched. The CDR3 spans 15 residues. CDR1 and CDR2 from the germline V gene are SGDLS and YYNGEE. Written as DNA, the CDR3 is TGTGCCAGCAGCGCGTTAGCGGGCAACACCGGGGAGCTGTTTTTT. The encoded protein is CASSALAGNTGELFF.

The chain links TRBV28 to TRBJ1-6; tentative D call: TRBD1 (5 bases). Trimming left V 3 bases short and J 7 bases short, with 10 bases between. This CDR3 is 14 amino acids long. Germline values: CDR1 MDHEN, CDR2 SYDVKM. In DNA, the CDR3 is TGTGCCAGCAGTTTCAGGGTTCGGAATTCACCCCTCCACTTT. Translated: CASSFRVRNSPLHF.

The chain joins TRBV28 to TRBJ2-7, with D possibly matching TRBD2 (6 bases). In germline, CDR1 is MDHEN, CDR2 SYDVKM. The CDR3 is made up of 16 amino acids. Trimming stripped 5 bases from V and 0 bases from J, with 17 bases between. The CDR3 spells CASSPPQRLVSYEQYF. The CDR3 DNA sequence: TGTGCCAGCAGTCCTCCCCAGCGACTAGTCTCCTACGAGCAGTACTTC.

The chain couples TRBV19 to TRBJ1-2, with 7 bases fitting TRBD1. This CDR3 has 12 amino acids. V shed 10 bases, J shed 9 bases, and the junction held 11 bases outside the gene matches. The germline CDR1 and CDR2 sequences are LNHDA and SQIVND (reference sequence). CDR3 DNA sequence: TGTGCCACAAATACTCAGGGGGGTCGCTACACCTTC. This sequence encodes CATNTQGGRYTF.